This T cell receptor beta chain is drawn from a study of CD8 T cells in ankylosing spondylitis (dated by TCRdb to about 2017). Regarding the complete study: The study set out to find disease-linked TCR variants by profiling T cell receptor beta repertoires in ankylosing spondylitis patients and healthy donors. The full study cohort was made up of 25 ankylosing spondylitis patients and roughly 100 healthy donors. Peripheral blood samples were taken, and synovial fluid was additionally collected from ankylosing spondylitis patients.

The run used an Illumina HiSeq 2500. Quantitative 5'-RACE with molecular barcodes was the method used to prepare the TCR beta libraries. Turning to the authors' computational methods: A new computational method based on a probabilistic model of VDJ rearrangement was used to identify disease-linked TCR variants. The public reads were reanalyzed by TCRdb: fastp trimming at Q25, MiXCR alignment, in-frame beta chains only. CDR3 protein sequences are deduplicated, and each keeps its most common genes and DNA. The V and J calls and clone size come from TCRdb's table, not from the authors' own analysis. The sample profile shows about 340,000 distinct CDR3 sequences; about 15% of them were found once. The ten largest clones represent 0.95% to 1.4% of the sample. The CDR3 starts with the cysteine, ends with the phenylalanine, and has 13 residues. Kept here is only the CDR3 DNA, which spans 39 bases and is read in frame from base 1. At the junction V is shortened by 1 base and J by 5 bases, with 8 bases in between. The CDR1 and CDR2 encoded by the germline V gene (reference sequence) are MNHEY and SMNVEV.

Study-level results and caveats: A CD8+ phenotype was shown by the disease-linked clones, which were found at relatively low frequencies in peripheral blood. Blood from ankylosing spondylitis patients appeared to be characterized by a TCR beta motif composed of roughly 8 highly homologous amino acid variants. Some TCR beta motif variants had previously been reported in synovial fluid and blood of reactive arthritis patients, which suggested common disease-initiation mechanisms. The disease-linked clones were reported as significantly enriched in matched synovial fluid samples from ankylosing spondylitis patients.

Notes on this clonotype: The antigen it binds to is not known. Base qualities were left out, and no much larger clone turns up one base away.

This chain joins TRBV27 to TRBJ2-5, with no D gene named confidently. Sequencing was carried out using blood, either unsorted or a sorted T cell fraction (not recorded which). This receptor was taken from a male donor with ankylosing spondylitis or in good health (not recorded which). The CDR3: CASSLLGMETQYF. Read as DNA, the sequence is TGTGCCAGCAGTTTATTGGGGATGGAGACCCAGTACTTC.